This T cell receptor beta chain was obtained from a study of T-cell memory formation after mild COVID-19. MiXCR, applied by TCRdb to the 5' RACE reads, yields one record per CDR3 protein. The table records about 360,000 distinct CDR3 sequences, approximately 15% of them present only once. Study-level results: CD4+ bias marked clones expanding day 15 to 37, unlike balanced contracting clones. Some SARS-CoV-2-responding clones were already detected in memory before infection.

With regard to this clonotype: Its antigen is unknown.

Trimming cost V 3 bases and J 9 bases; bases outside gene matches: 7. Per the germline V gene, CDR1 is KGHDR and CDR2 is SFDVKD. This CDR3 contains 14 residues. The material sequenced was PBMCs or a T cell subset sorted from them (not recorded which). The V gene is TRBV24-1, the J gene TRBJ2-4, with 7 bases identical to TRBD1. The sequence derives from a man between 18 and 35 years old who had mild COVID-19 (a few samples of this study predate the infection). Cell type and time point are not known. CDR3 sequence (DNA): TGTGCCACCAGTGATGCCCGGGACAGTACCATTCAGTACTTC. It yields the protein CATSDARDSTIQYF.